Following are 3 T cell receptor beta chains from one sample sequenced in a study of spatial heterogeneity in lung cancer. Antigens of these TCRs are unknown. Time point reported: sample taken at primary tumor resection. TCRdb re-called the 5' RACE reads with MiXCR, one entry per CDR3 protein. This sample has roughly 4,500 distinct CDR3 sequences, with under 7% found just once. Overall study results and limits: Tumor mutation count correlated with how many alpha and beta TCRs expanded intratumorally.

Specimen: lung tumor tissue, collected at surgery. Source of these receptors: a male donor with early-stage non-small cell lung cancer.

This clonotype rates as large (0.1 to 1%). The gene calls are TRBV19 and TRBJ2-2, with TRBD1 matching over 9 bases. The CDR3 length is 16 residues. V was clipped by 5 bases and J by 4 bases; unmatched bases: 8. The germline CDR1 and CDR2 sequences are LNHDA and SQIVND (reference sequence). The CDR3 protein is CASSPRTGVSTGELFF. The DNA for the CDR3 is TGTGCCAGTAGTCCCCGGACAGGGGTGAGCACCGGGGAGCTGTTTTTT. The full variable domain, its missing parts supplied by reference TRBV19 and TRBJ2-2, is DGGITQSPKYLFRKEGQNVTLSCEQNLNHDAMYWYRQDPGQGLRLIYYSQIVNDFQKGDIAEGYSVSREKKESFPLTVTSAQKNPTAFYLCASSPRTGVSTGELFFGEGSRLTVL.

This chain joins TRBV5-4 and TRBJ2-4; D may be TRBD2 (5 bases). This CDR3 is built from 12 residues. V gave up 0 bases and J gave up 12 bases, with 10 bases separating them. Germline CDR1 SGHNT, CDR2 YYREEE (reference sequence). The CDR3 region has the DNA TGTGCCAGCAGCTTGGGAGTGGGAGATCAGTACTTC. It specifies CASSLGVGDQYF. The full variable domain, in which reference TRBV5-4 and TRBJ2-4 provide the parts outside the CDR3, is ETGVTQSPTHLIKTRGQQVTLRCSSQSGHNTVSWYQQALGQGPQFIFQYYREEENGRGNFPPRFSGLQFPNYSSELNVNALELDDSALYLCASSLGVGDQYFGAGTRLSVL.

By share, this clonotype ranks as medium-sized. V is TRBV28 and J is TRBJ2-3; 9 bases map to TRBD2. Germline V gene sequence: CDR1 MDHEN, CDR2 SYDVKM. Losses at the gene ends were 5 bases for V and 2 bases for J; bases not matched to a gene: 11. CDR3 size: 17 residues. CDR3 region: CASSPRGLALNTDTQYF. The CDR3 DNA follows: TGTGCCAGCAGTCCCCGAGGACTAGCGCTGAACACAGATACGCAGTATTTT.